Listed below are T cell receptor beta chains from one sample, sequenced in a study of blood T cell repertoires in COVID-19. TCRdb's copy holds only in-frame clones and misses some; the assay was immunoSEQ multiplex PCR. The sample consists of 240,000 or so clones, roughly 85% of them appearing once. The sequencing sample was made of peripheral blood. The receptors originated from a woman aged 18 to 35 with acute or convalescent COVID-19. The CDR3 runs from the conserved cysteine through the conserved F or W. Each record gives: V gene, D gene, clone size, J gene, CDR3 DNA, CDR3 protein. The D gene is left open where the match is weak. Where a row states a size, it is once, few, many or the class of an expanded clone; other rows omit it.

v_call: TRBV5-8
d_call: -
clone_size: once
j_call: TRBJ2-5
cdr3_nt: TGTGCCAGCAGCTTGGACCCCGAGAGGGTTAAAGAGACCCAGTACTTC
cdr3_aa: CASSLDPERVKETQYF

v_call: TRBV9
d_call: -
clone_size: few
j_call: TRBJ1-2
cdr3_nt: TGTGCCAGCAGCGTAGCACGGGGTTATGGCTACACCTTC
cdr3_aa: CASSVARGYGYTF

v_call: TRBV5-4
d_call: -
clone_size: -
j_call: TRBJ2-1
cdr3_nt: TGTGCCAGCAGCTTGGGCGCGACGATAACTAGTCCGTTCTTC
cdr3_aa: CASSLGATITSPFF

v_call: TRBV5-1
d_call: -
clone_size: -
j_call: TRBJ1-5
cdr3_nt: TGCGCCAGCAGCTTGGTGGATATAGGGGCCTCGCCCCAGCATTTT
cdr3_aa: CASSLVDIGASPQHF

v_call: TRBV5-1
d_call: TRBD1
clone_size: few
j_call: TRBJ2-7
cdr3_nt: TGCGCCAGCAGGGCGGGACAGGGGACCTACGAGCAGTACTTC
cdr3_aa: CASRAGQGTYEQYF

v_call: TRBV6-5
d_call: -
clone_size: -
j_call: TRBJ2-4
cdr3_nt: TGTGCCAGCAGTTACGGTGGGGAGCTGAACATTCAGTACTTC
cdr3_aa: CASSYGGELNIQYF

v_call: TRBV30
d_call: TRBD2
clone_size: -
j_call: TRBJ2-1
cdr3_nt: TGTGCCCTTCAAGCGGGATCGAGCTCCTACAATGAGCAGTTCTTC
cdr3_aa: CALQAGSSSYNEQFF

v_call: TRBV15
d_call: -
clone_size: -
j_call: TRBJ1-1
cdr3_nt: TGTGCCACCAGCAGAGATTATTGGGAAACAGGGTACGAGACTGAAGCTTTCTTT
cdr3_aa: CATSRDYWETGYETEAFF

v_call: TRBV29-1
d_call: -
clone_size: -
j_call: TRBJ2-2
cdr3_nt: TGCAGCGTTGGGGGGCGTGTTGGGACCGGGGAGCTGTTTTTT
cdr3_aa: CSVGGRVGTGELFF

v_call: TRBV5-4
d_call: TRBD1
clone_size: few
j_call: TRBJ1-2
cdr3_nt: TGTGCCAGCAGCTTGGCCCGGACAGGGGCCTATGGCTACACCTTC
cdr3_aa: CASSLARTGAYGYTF

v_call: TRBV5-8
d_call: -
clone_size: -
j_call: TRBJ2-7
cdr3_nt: TGTGCCAGCAGCTTGGTGCTAGCTTTCCACGAGCAGTACTTC
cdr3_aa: CASSLVLAFHEQYF

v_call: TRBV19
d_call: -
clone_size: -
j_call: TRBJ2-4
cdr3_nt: TGTGCCAGTAGTCCCCGGCGGTTGCTTTACATTCAGTACTTC
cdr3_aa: CASSPRRLLYIQYF

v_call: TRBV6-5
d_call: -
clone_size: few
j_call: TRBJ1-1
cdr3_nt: TGTGCCAGCAGTTCTCTCGCGTTCACTGAAGCTTTCTTT
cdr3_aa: CASSSLAFTEAFF

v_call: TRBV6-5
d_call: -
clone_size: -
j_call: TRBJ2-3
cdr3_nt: TGTGCCAGCAGTTTCCGAAGGGGGAATACAGATACGCAGTATTTT
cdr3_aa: CASSFRRGNTDTQYF

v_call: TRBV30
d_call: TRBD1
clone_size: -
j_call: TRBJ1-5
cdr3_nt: TGTGCCTGGAATAGGGGACAGAATCAGCCCCAGCATTTT
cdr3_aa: CAWNRGQNQPQHF

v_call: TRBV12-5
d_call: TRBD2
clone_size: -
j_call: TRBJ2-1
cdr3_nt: TGTGCTAGTGGTTTGTCGACTAGCGGGAGAGACAATGAGCAGTTCTTC
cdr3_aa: CASGLSTSGRDNEQFF

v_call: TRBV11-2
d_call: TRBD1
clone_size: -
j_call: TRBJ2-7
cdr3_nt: TGTGCCAGCAGCTTGTACCCCGCGGGACAGGGCTCGGGTGAGCAGTACTTC
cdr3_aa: CASSLYPAGQGSGEQYF

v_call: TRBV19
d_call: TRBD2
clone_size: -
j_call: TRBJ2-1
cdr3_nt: TGTGCCCCATCCCAGCGGGAGTGCAATGAGCAGTTCTTC
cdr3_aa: CAPSQRECNEQFF

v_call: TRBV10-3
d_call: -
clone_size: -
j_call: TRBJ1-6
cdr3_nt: TGTGCCATCAGTCAACAGGAAAGCTCCTATAATTCACCCCTCCACTTT
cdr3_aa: CAISQQESSYNSPLHF

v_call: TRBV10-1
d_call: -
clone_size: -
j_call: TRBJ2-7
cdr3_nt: TGCGCCAGCAGTGAGTCAGGGGGTAGGGAGCAGTACTTC
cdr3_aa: CASSESGGREQYF

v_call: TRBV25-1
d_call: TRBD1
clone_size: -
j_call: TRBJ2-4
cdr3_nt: TGTGCCAGCAGTGCATCCGGGACAGGGCAAAACATTCAGTACTTC
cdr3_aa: CASSASGTGQNIQYF

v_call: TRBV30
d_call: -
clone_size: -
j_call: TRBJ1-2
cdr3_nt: TGTGCCTGGAGTGTCAATTATGGCTACACCTTC
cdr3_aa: CAWSVNYGYTF

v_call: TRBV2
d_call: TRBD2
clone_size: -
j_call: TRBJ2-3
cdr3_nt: TGTGCCAGCACCCAGCGGGAGCGAGATACGCAGTATTTT
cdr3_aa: CASTQRERDTQYF

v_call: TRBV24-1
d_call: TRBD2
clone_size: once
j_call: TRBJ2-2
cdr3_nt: TGTGCCACCAGTATGATACTAGCGGGAGGAGACACCGGGGAGCTGTTTTTT
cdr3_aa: CATSMILAGGDTGELFF

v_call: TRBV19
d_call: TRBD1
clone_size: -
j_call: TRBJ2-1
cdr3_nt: TGTGCCAGTAGTATGTCGTTGCTGGGACAGGTGTTCTACAATGAGCAGTTCTTC
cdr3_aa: CASSMSLLGQVFYNEQFF

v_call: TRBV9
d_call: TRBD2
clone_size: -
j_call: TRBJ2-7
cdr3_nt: TGTGCCAGCAGCGTAGTCCCTGGACTAGGCGAGCAGTACTTC
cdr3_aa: CASSVVPGLGEQYF

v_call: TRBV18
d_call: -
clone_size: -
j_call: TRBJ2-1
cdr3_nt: TGTGCCAGCTCACCACTGCCTCCGGGGGAGCAGTTCTTC
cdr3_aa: CASSPLPPGEQFF

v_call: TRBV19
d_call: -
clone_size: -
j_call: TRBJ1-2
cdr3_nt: TGTGCCAGTAGTTTAAGACAGGCCCCAAAAAGGATCTATGGCTACACCTTC
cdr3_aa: CASSLRQAPKRIYGYTF

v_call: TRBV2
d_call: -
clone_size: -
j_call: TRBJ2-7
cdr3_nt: TGTGCCAGCAGTGATCCCCTCCGGGTGACCTACGAGCAGTACTTC
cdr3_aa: CASSDPLRVTYEQYF

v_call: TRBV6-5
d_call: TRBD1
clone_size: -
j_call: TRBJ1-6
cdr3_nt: TGTGCCAGCAGTCGAGGGGGCGCGGATAATTCACCCCTCCACTTT
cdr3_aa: CASSRGGADNSPLHF

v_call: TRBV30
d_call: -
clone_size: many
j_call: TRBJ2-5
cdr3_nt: TGTGCCTGGAGTGATCAGGGACTCGGGGTGGAGACCCAGTACTTC
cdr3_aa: CAWSDQGLGVETQYF

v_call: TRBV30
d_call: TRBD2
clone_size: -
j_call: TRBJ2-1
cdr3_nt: TGTGCCTGGAGTCCCGCCCTTAGTTTAGCGGGTCGTGAGCAGTTCTTC
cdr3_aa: CAWSPALSLAGREQFF

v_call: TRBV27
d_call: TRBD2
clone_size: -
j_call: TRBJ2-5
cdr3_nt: TGTGCCAGCAGTTCTTGGACTAGCGGCTACATAGAGACCCAGTACTTC
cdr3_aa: CASSSWTSGYIETQYF

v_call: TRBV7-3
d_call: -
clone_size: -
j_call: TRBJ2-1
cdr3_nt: TGTGCCAGCAGCTCCCAACTGGTCAATGAGCAGTTCTTC
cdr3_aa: CASSSQLVNEQFF

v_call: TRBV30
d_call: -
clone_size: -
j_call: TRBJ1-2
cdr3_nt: TGTGCCTGGAGTTTGGGAGAAGGCTACACCTTC
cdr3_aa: CAWSLGEGYTF